This passage covers 7 T cell receptor beta chains from one sample sequenced in a study of blood T cell repertoires in COVID-19. Produced via immunoSEQ multiplex PCR; TCRdb's table is partial and in-frame only. The data contain 250,000 to 300,000 clones, around 93% of them singletons. Material for sequencing was PBMCs or T cells enriched from blood (not recorded which). These receptors were collected from a human donor in a cohort exposed to, infected with or recovered from COVID-19 (not recorded which). The donor label of this sample is uncertain.

This chain connects TRBV19 to TRBJ1-3; D is perhaps TRBD1 (5 bases). V lost 5 bases, J lost 0 bases, and 8 bases lay in between. The germline gives CDR1 LNHDA, CDR2 SQIVND (reference sequence). The CDR3 sequence is 14 residues long. As DNA, the CDR3 is TGTGCCAGTAGTGGCAGGGACTCTGGAAACACCATATATTTT. This sequence encodes CASSGRDSGNTIYF.

This clone came up once. The chain uses TRBV9 and TRBJ1-1, with D possibly being TRBD1 (6 bases). In germline, CDR1 is SGDLS, CDR2 YYNGEE. V shed 3 bases and J shed 2 bases, with 14 bases lying between them. This CDR3 contains 15 residues. The CDR3 region is CASSASGAANTEAFF. CDR3 bases: TGTGCCAGCAGCGCGTCAGGGGCAGCAAACACTGAAGCTTTCTTT.

The chain has TRBV3-1 (or the pseudogene TRBV3-2) and TRBJ1-6; TRBD1 agrees at 9 bases. Per germline, CDR1 LGHDT and CDR2 YNNKEL (reference sequence). The CDR3 covers 17 residues. V lost 4 bases to trimming and J lost 5 bases; unmatched junction nucleotides: 9. The CDR3 bases are TGTGCCAGCAGCCGAGAGATGGACAGGGGTAATAATTCACCCCTCCACTTT. It translates to CASSREMDRGNNSPLHF.

Here the CDR3 reads CASSLYGSGRNYGYTF. CDR3 DNA sequence: TGTGCCAGCAGCTTATATGGGTCCGGGAGAAACTATGGCTACACCTTC. The J gene is TRBJ1-2, the V gene TRBV7-8; D uncertain. V was cut by 2 bases and J by 2 bases, with 15 bases left in between. CDR1 SGHVS and CDR2 FQNEAQ come from the germline V gene. The CDR3 runs to 16 residues. The variable domain in full, with the rest retrieved from reference TRBV7-8 and TRBJ1-2, is GAGVSQSPRYKVAKRGQDVALRCDPISGHVSLFWYQQALGQGPEFLTYFQNEAQLDKSGLPSDRFFAERPEGSVSTLKIQRTQQEDSAVYLCASSLYGSGRNYGYTFGSGTRLTVV.

The chain carries TRBV30 and TRBJ1-2; D gene unclear. The V gene lost 4 bases and the J gene lost 3 bases, with 9 bases spanning the gap. Per the germline V gene, CDR1 is GTSNPN and CDR2 is SVGIG (reference sequence). The CDR3 length is 12 residues. This CDR3 reads CAWKIADYGYTF. Written as DNA, the CDR3 is TGTGCCTGGAAGATAGCAGACTATGGCTACACCTTC.

The rearrangement links TRBV19 to TRBJ1-3; no definite D call. The CDR3 has 17 residues. Germline values: CDR1 LNHDA, CDR2 SQIVND (reference sequence). V shed 7 bases and J shed 2 bases, with 21 bases lying between them. CDR3 amino acids: CASTETAARAPGNTIYF. In nucleotides, the CDR3 is TGTGCCAGTACGGAGACGGCGGCTAGAGCACCTGGAAACACCATATATTTT.

This clone is a singleton in its sample. The chain is built from TRBV19 and TRBJ1-2; D not certain. Trimming pared 8 bases from V and 4 bases from J, leaving 14 bases between. Germline CDR1 reads LNHDA; CDR2 reads SQIVND (reference sequence). The CDR3 consists of 13 residues. The CDR3: CASRLQSGYGYTF. The CDR3 DNA sequence: TGTGCCAGTCGGTTGCAGAGCGGCTATGGCTACACCTTC.